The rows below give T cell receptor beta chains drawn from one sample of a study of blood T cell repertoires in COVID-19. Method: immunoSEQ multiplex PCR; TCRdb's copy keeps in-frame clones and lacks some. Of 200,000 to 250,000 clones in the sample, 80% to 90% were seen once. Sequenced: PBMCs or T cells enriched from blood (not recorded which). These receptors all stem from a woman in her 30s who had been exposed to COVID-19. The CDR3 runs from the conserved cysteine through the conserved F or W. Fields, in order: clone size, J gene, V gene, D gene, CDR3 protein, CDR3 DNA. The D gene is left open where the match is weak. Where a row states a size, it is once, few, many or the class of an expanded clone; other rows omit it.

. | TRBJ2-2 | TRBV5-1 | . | CASSLSTGTLNTGELFF | TGCGCCAGCAGCTTGAGCACCGGGACATTGAACACCGGGGAGCTGTTTTTT
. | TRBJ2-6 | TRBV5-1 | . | CASRGLISGANVLTF | TGCGCCAGCAGAGGACTGATCTCTGGGGCCAACGTCCTGACTTTC
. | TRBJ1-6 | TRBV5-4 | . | CASRLGPAGRYRESPLHF | TGTGCCAGCAGATTGGGTCCGGCAGGGCGATATAGAGAATCACCCCTCCACTTT
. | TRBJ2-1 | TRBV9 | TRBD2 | CASSADYAGEIDEQFF | TGTGCCAGCAGCGCCGACTATGCGGGAGAGATCGATGAGCAGTTCTTC
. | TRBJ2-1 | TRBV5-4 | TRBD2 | CASSLLAVNFNEQFF | TGTGCCAGCAGCCTTCTAGCGGTCAATTTCAATGAGCAGTTCTTC
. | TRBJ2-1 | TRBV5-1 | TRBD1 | CASSLVGTGYNEQFF | TGCGCCAGCAGCTTGGTAGGGACAGGGTACAATGAGCAGTTCTTC
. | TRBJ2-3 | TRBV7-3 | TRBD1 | CASSWGQGADTQYF | TGTGCCAGCAGCTGGGGACAGGGGGCAGATACGCAGTATTTT
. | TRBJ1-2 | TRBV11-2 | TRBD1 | CASSDDRGLYGYTF | TGTGCCAGCAGCGATGACAGGGGGCTCTATGGCTACACCTTC
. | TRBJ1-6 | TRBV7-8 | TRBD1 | CASSLVGTGSSPLHF | TGTGCCAGCAGCTTAGTGGGGACAGGGAGTTCACCCCTCCACTTT
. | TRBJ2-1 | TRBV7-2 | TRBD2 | CASSLGWGGGEQFF | TGTGCCAGCAGCTTAGGGTGGGGCGGGGGAGAGCAGTTCTTC
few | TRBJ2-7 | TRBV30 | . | CAWKGEDYEQYF | TGTGCCTGGAAGGGGGAAGATTACGAGCAGTACTTC
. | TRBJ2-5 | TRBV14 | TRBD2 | CASSQDRGRGVYQETQYF | TGTGCCAGCAGCCAAGATCGAGGACGGGGGGTCTACCAAGAGACCCAGTACTTC
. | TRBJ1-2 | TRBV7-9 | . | CASSLGAAFYGYTF | TGTGCCAGCAGCTTAGGGGCAGCTTTTTATGGCTACACCTTC
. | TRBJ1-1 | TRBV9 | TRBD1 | CASSVTGAAEAFF | TGTGCCAGCAGCGTCACAGGGGCAGCTGAAGCTTTCTTT
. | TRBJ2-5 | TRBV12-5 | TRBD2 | CASVNPQREGEETQYF | TGTGCTAGTGTTAACCCCCAGCGGGAGGGTGAGGAGACCCAGTACTTC
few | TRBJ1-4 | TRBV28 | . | CASTTASNEKLFF | TGTGCCAGCACGACAGCGTCTAATGAAAAACTGTTTTTT